Below are 21 T cell receptor beta chains sequenced from a single sample in a study of cytomegalovirus exposure and HLA in healthy donors. The PCR was carried out with 60 Vbeta primers and 13 Jbeta primers. Sequencing used immunoSEQ multiplex PCR; TCRdb keeps in-frame clones, though not all of them. The sample shows about 150,000 clones, roughly 74% of them seen only once. The source material was PBMCs. The source of these receptors is a man in his late teens or twenties in good health and CMV-seronegative.

The V gene is TRBV10-3, the J gene TRBJ2-1; 14 bases match TRBD2. The germline V gene encodes CDR1 ENHRY and CDR2 SYGVKD. J was trimmed by 0 bases and V by 2 bases; bases with no gene match: 3. The CDR3 is 18 amino acids. The CDR3: CAISEGLAGGYSYNEQFF. Written as DNA, the CDR3 is TGTGCCATCAGTGAGGGACTAGCGGGGGGCTACTCCTACAATGAGCAGTTCTTC.

The V call is TRBV7-9, the J call TRBJ2-3; 8 bases are a match to TRBD1. V was pared by 0 bases and J by 2 bases, with 1 base of the junction left unmatched. Germline loops: CDR1 SEHNR, CDR2 FQNEAQ (reference sequence). This CDR3 is built from 15 residues. The CDR3 sequence: CASSLAGQDTDTQYF. The DNA of the CDR3 is TGTGCCAGCAGCTTAGCGGGACAGGACACAGATACGCAGTATTTT.

This sequence joins TRBV21-1 and TRBJ1-2; the table gives TRBD1 as D, unverified against the DNA. TRBV21-1 is a pseudogene. CDR3 size: 14 residues. CDR3 bases: TGTGCCAGCTGGGCCCTTTCTCTGAACTATGGCTACACCTTC. As protein: CASWALSLNYGYTF.

This clone showed up just a few times. The chain joins TRBV27 to TRBJ1-2; 10 bases align to TRBD1. The trim removed 6 bases at V and 5 bases at J, leaving 0 bases unmatched. The germline gives CDR1 MNHEY, CDR2 SMNVEV (reference sequence). This CDR3 is built from 12 residues. CDR3 in amino acids: CASRDRGYGYTF. In nucleotides, the CDR3 is TGTGCCAGCAGGGACAGGGGGTATGGCTACACCTTC.

This rearrangement joins TRBV6-1 to TRBJ2-3, with 8 nucleotides matching TRBD1. Germline CDR1 and CDR2: MNHNS and SASEGT. After removal of 4 bases from V and 2 bases from J, the junction contained 8 bases not matched to a gene. The CDR3 consists of 16 residues. The CDR3 sequence: CASSGLQGGYTDTQYF. DNA for the CDR3: TGTGCCAGCAGTGGACTACAGGGGGGATACACAGATACGCAGTATTTT.

The gene calls are TRBV28 and TRBJ1-1, with 7 bases matching TRBD1. J was trimmed by 0 bases and V by 8 bases; bases with no gene match: 12. CDR3 length: 16 residues. Germline loops: CDR1 MDHEN, CDR2 SYDVKM. The CDR3 bases are TGTGCCAGCCCCCCGTGGACAGGTGAACTGAACACTGAAGCTTTCTTT. Amino acid sequence: CASPPWTGELNTEAFF.

This chain joins TRBV28 and TRBJ2-1; D is ambiguous. This CDR3 has 14 residues. V was clipped by 7 bases and J by 5 bases, with 15 bases between them. Germline V gene sequence: CDR1 MDHEN, CDR2 SYDVKM. The CDR3, as DNA: TGTGCCAGCAAGCCACGCTTGCGAAACAATGAGCAGTTCTTC. It codes for CASKPRLRNNEQFF.

The V call is TRBV6-1, the J call TRBJ2-3; a possible D gene is TRBD2 (5 bases). The CDR3 length is 16 residues. V was clipped by 1 base and J by 0 bases, with 11 bases between them. Germline V gives CDR1 MNHNS, CDR2 SASEGT. The CDR3 sequence is CASSEGYGVSTDTQYF. CDR3 nucleotide sequence: TGTGCCAGCAGTGAAGGGTACGGGGTTAGCACAGATACGCAGTATTTT.

The sample holds a few counts of this clone. The same CDR3 arises from other DNA sequences in this sample as well. The J gene is TRBJ1-6, the V gene TRBV5-1; D possibly corresponds to TRBD1 (6 bases). V lost 2 bases, J lost 4 bases, and 10 bases lay in between. The CDR3 has 15 residues. From germline, CDR1 is SGHRS and CDR2 YFSETQ. CDR3 amino acids: CASSFLGTYNSPLHF. The CDR3 nucleotides read TGCGCCAGCAGCTTCTTAGGGACATATAATTCACCCCTCCACTTT.

This clone has more than one count but fewer than ten. The chain is built from TRBV4-3 and TRBJ2-1; 15 nucleotides match TRBD2. The CDR3 is 17 residues long. Germline CDR1 and CDR2: LGHNA and YSLEER. Germline trimming cut 4 bases from V and 4 bases from J; bases unmatched to any gene: 5. This CDR3 reads CASSRGLAGGRYNEQFF. Here the CDR3 DNA reads TGCGCCAGCAGCCGCGGACTAGCGGGGGGGCGATACAATGAGCAGTTCTTC.

This chain joins TRBV28 and TRBJ1-5; D perhaps matches TRBD1 (6 bases). V dropped 6 bases and J dropped 4 bases, with 13 bases sitting between them. CDR3 length: 14 amino acids. Germline V CDR1 and CDR2: MDHEN, SYDVKM. The CDR3 protein is CASSEGGPNQPQHF. CDR3 bases: TGTGCCAGCAGCGAGGGGGGGCCGAATCAGCCCCAGCATTTT.

For the CDR3, the DNA is TGTGCCAGCAGGTTGTCAGACTCTGGAAACACCATATATTTT. The encoded protein is CASRLSDSGNTIYF. This chain links TRBV6-6 with TRBJ1-3; D gene unclear. The V end was cut by 6 bases, the J end by 0 bases, with 9 bases between. Germline values: CDR1 MNHNY, CDR2 SVGAGI (reference sequence). The CDR3 runs 14 residues.

The chain has TRBV2 and TRBJ2-7, with 10 bases that match TRBD1. Germline values: CDR1 SNHLY, CDR2 FYNNEI. This CDR3 spans 15 amino acids. Losses at the gene ends were 8 bases for V and 3 bases for J; bases not matched to a gene: 10. CDR3 DNA: TGTGCCAGCGGGGAGAGACAGGGGGCAAGCTACGAGCAGTACGTC. It encodes CASGERQGASYEQYV.

The chain's CDR3 is CASSLGGKDTGELFF. As DNA, the CDR3 is TGTGCCAGCAGCTTAGGCGGGAAAGATACCGGGGAGCTGTTTTTT. V gene TRBV7-2 combines with J gene TRBJ2-2; D perhaps matches TRBD2 (6 bases). The ends were cut back, 1 base at V and 5 bases at J, with 11 bases in the middle. Germline V CDR1 and CDR2: SGHTA, FQGNSA. The CDR3 is 15 residues long. The full variable domain, with the rest looked up from reference TRBV7-2 and TRBJ2-2, is GAGVSQSPSNKVTEKGKDVELRCDPISGHTALYWYRQSLGQGLEFLIYFQGNSAPDKSGLPSDRFSAERTGGSVSTLTIQRTQQEDSAVYLCASSLGGKDTGELFFGEGSRLTVL.

The count of this clone is one. The rearrangement links TRBV2 to TRBJ1-6; D is unresolved. This CDR3 has 14 residues. Germline CDR1 and CDR2: SNHLY and FYNNEI. V was shortened by 6 bases and J by 1 base, with 7 bases between the two germline ends. For the CDR3, the DNA is TGTGCCAGCAGGGGGAGTTCCTATAATTCACCCCTCCACTTT. It translates to CASRGSSYNSPLHF.

The V and J genes are TRBV27 and TRBJ2-7, with TRBD1 matching over 9 bases. CDR3 length equals 15 residues. CDR1 is MNHEY and CDR2 is SMNVEV in the germline V gene (reference sequence). J was trimmed by 3 bases and V by 3 bases; bases with no gene match: 6. The DNA of the CDR3 is TGTGCCAGCAGTTTTAAAGGACAGGGGAACTACGAGCAGTACTTC. Encoded protein: CASSFKGQGNYEQYF.

The chain has TRBV28 and TRBJ1-1; D is ambiguous. CDR1 and CDR2 from the germline V gene are MDHEN and SYDVKM. The CDR3 spans 10 residues. V was pared by 7 bases and J by 2 bases, with 2 bases between. This chain's CDR3 is CASINTEAFF. The CDR3 nucleotides read TGTGCCAGCATAAACACTGAAGCTTTCTTT.

J is TRBJ1-2 and V is TRBV4-3; the D gene is possibly TRBD1 (5 bases). Germline loops: CDR1 LGHNA, CDR2 YSLEER. The CDR3 consists of 16 residues. The V and J ends lost 2 bases and 3 bases respectively, with 16 bases between them. The CDR3 DNA reads TGCGCCAGCAGCCAACCCGGGACGGGGGTAGACTATGGCTACACCTTC. Protein: CASSQPGTGVDYGYTF.

In nucleotides, the CDR3 is TGTGCCAGCAGTGAAGCGGATGCGGGTCCGACCGGGGAGCTGTTTTTT. This gives the protein CASSEADAGPTGELFF. The chain combines TRBV6-1 with TRBJ2-2, with D tentatively TRBD2 (5 bases). The germline gives CDR1 MNHNS, CDR2 SASEGT. Trimming stripped 0 bases from V and 5 bases from J, with 13 bases between. The CDR3 consists of 16 residues.

The chain combines TRBV9 with TRBJ2-3, with D possibly matching TRBD2 (6 bases). Trimming cost V 2 bases and J 5 bases, with 15 bases left between them. The CDR3 is 15 residues long. Germline values: CDR1 SGDLS, CDR2 YYNGEE. CDR3 DNA sequence: TGTGCCAGCAGCGTTGGAGGGTTCCCTGTAGATACGCAGTATTTT. Translating it yields CASSVGGFPVDTQYF.

This clone was seen just once. V gene TRBV4-1 combines with J gene TRBJ1-1, with a weak D call TRBD1 (5 bases). The CDR3 is made up of 15 amino acids. V was trimmed by 0 bases and J by 0 bases, leaving 8 bases between them. The V gene's germline CDR1 is MGHRA and CDR2 YSYEKL. The CDR3 region has the DNA TGCGCCAGCAGCCAAGACCTCAGGGTGAACACTGAAGCTTTCTTT. Protein: CASSQDLRVNTEAFF.